These T cell receptor beta chains were read from a single sample in a study of blood T cell repertoires in COVID-19. The assay was immunoSEQ multiplex PCR, and TCRdb's table has in-frame clones only and misses some. Seen here are approximately 230,000 clones, under 90% observed once, and the top ten hold around 1.7%. The sequencing sample was made of PBMCs or T cells enriched from blood (not recorded which). The receptor source for this set is a man aged 40-49 years who had recovered from COVID-19. The CDR3 runs from the conserved cysteine through the conserved F or W. The D gene is left open where the match is weak. Expanded clones get a size class; other rows say once, few or many, or leave the size out.

. TRBJ2-7 TRBV6-5 TRBD1 CASSFRTGGDEQYF TGTGCCAGCAGTTTCCGGACAGGGGGCGACGAGCAGTACTTC
once TRBJ2-7 TRBV19 . CASSSQGGSYEQYF TGTGCCAGTAGTTCTCAGGGGGGTTCCTACGAGCAGTACTTC
. TRBJ2-5 TRBV7-9 . CASSSPGRGRETQYF TGTGCCAGCAGCTCCCCGGGGCGGGGGCGGGAGACCCAGTACTTC
. TRBJ2-1 TRBV7-2 . CASSLRSPLVGRNSEQFF TGTGCCAGCAGCTTAAGGTCCCCTCTCGTGGGGCGAAATAGTGAGCAGTTCTTC
. TRBJ1-5 TRBV2 . CASSEWAGNQPQHF TGTGCCAGCAGTGAATGGGCAGGGAATCAGCCCCAGCATTTT
. TRBJ2-6 TRBV3-1/TRBV3-2 . CASSQDLSGANVLTF TGTGCCAGCAGCCAAGACCTTTCTGGGGCCAACGTCCTGACTTTC
. TRBJ2-3 TRBV7-2 TRBD2 CASSPRLAGVTDTQYF TGTGCCAGCAGCCCAAGACTAGCGGGAGTTACAGATACGCAGTATTTT
once TRBJ2-1 TRBV5-1 TRBD2 CASSEGLAGGNSNEQFF TGCGCCAGCAGCGAGGGACTAGCGGGGGGGAATAGTAATGAGCAGTTCTTC
. TRBJ1-1 TRBV4-3 TRBD1 CASSQDGGGVTIDNTEAFF TGCGCCAGCAGCCAAGATGGAGGGGGCGTAACTATAGATAACACTGAAGCTTTCTTT
. TRBJ2-4 TRBV27 . CASSPRGVRMFF TGTGCCAGCAGTCCCCGGGGTGTTAGAATGTTCTTC
few TRBJ1-2 TRBV2 TRBD1 CASSALGTGPYGYTF TGTGCCAGCAGCGCCTTGGGGACAGGGCCCTATGGCTACACCTTC
. TRBJ1-2 TRBV5-1 TRBD1 CASSRRGKGAADGYTF TGCGCCAGCAGCCGTCGCGGGAAGGGGGCGGCTGACGGCTACACCTTC
few TRBJ2-7 TRBV18 . CASSPPAGDYEQYF TGTGCCAGCTCACCTCCGGCAGGTGACTACGAGCAGTACTTC
. TRBJ2-3 TRBV5-1 . CASSTSDSTDTQYF TGCGCCAGCAGCACTAGTGATAGCACAGATACGCAGTATTTT
. TRBJ2-2 TRBV7-7 TRBD2 CASSRGGGRPATGELFF TGTGCCAGCAGCAGGGGGGGCGGGAGGCCCGCTACCGGGGAGCTGTTTTTT
once TRBJ2-3 TRBV5-4 TRBD2 CASTPGLATDTQYF TGTGCCAGCACCCCGGGACTAGCGACAGATACGCAGTATTTT
. TRBJ2-3 TRBV27 TRBD2 CASSFMVAGTDTQYF TGTGCCAGCAGTTTTATGGTAGCGGGGACAGATACGCAGTATTTT
. TRBJ2-5 TRBV5-8 TRBD2 CASSLGAGDPQETQYF TGTGCCAGCAGCTTGGGAGCGGGGGATCCTCAAGAGACCCAGTACTTC
. TRBJ1-4 TRBV6-5 . CASRSEKLFF TGTGCCAGCCGCAGTGAAAAACTGTTTTTT
few TRBJ1-3 TRBV7-2 . CASSLVPGTGNTIYF TGTGCCAGCAGCTTAGTTCCGGGTACTGGAAACACCATATATTTT
once TRBJ1-2 TRBV4-3 . CASSQEAGDIYGYTF TGCGCCAGCAGCCAAGAGGCCGGGGATATTTATGGCTACACCTTC
. TRBJ1-5 TRBV2 . CASRREGNQPQHF TGTGCCAGCAGGCGGGAGGGCAATCAGCCCCAGCATTTT
few TRBJ2-7 TRBV7-6 . CASSLAWGSLYF TGTGCCAGCAGCTTAGCGTGGGGCAGCTTGTACTTC
. TRBJ2-7 TRBV18 TRBD2 CASSPSGGAYEQYF TGTGCCAGCTCACCGAGCGGGGGGGCCTACGAGCAGTACTTC
few TRBJ2-3 TRBV4-1 TRBD2 CASSQGNSGRPSSDTQYF TGCGCCAGCAGCCAAGGTAATAGCGGGAGGCCCTCTTCCGATACGCAGTATTTT
. TRBJ1-4 TRBV6-5 TRBD1 CASSKQGPTNEKLFF TGTGCCAGCAGTAAACAGGGGCCAACTAATGAAAAACTGTTTTTT
. TRBJ2-2 TRBV29-1 TRBD1 CSVSDTGAGELFF TGCAGCGTTAGTGATACAGGGGCCGGGGAGCTGTTTTTT
. TRBJ1-1 TRBV7-2 TRBD1 CASSAGQGLLEAFF TGTGCCAGCAGCGCGGGACAGGGCCTCCTCGAAGCTTTCTTT
. TRBJ2-1 TRBV2 . CASSRTTYNEQFF TGTGCCAGCAGCCGGACTACTTACAATGAGCAGTTCTTC
. TRBJ1-4 TRBV3-1/TRBV3-2 . CASSQVIGPQGKLFF TGTGCCAGCAGCCAAGTCATTGGCCCTCAGGGAAAACTGTTTTTT
. TRBJ1-1 TRBV9 TRBD1 CASSVEGQGVTEAFF TGTGCCAGCAGCGTAGAGGGACAGGGTGTCACTGAAGCTTTCTTT
few TRBJ2-7 TRBV7-8 TRBD2 CASSRPGLATYEQYF TGTGCCAGCAGCCGACCGGGACTAGCCACCTACGAGCAGTACTTC
. TRBJ1-1 TRBV27 . CASSLFWTRRNTEAFF TGTGCCAGCAGTTTGTTCTGGACACGCCGGAACACTGAAGCTTTCTTT
. TRBJ1-6 TRBV3-1/TRBV3-2 TRBD1 CASSQRQGDSPLHF TGTGCCAGCAGCCAGCGACAGGGGGATTCACCCCTCCACTTT
. TRBJ2-5 TRBV10-3 TRBD1 CAISEKGTGAQETQYF TGTGCCATCAGTGAGAAAGGAACAGGGGCCCAAGAGACCCAGTACTTC
. TRBJ2-2 TRBV9 . CASTTPPGSGELFF TGTGCCAGCACTACTCCCCCCGGGTCCGGGGAGCTGTTTTTT
. TRBJ2-1 TRBV5-1 . CASSLEGGGNEQFF TGCGCCAGCAGCTTGGAAGGGGGAGGGAATGAGCAGTTCTTC
. TRBJ1-2 TRBV10-3 TRBD1 CAIRGDRGEGGYTF TGTGCCATCAGGGGGGACAGGGGAGAGGGTGGCTACACCTTC
. TRBJ2-3 TRBV30 TRBD2 CAWSPSGSETDTQYF TGTGCCTGGAGTCCTAGCGGGAGTGAGACAGATACGCAGTATTTT
. TRBJ2-3 TRBV11-3 TRBD2 CASSGLAADTQYF TGTGCCAGCAGCGGGCTAGCGGCAGATACGCAGTATTTT
once TRBJ2-2 TRBV9 TRBD2 CASSATSGGTGELFF TGTGCCAGCAGCGCCACTAGCGGGGGGACCGGGGAGCTGTTTTTT
. TRBJ2-5 TRBV19 TRBD1 CASSTRDRFFQETQYF TGTGCCAGTAGTACCAGGGACAGGTTTTTCCAAGAGACCCAGTACTTC
. TRBJ2-5 TRBV28 TRBD2 CASRTSGKETQYF TGTGCCAGCAGAACTAGCGGTAAAGAGACCCAGTACTTC
. TRBJ2-7 TRBV19 . CASSMGPNSYEQYF TGTGCCAGTAGTATGGGCCCAAACTCCTACGAGCAGTACTTC